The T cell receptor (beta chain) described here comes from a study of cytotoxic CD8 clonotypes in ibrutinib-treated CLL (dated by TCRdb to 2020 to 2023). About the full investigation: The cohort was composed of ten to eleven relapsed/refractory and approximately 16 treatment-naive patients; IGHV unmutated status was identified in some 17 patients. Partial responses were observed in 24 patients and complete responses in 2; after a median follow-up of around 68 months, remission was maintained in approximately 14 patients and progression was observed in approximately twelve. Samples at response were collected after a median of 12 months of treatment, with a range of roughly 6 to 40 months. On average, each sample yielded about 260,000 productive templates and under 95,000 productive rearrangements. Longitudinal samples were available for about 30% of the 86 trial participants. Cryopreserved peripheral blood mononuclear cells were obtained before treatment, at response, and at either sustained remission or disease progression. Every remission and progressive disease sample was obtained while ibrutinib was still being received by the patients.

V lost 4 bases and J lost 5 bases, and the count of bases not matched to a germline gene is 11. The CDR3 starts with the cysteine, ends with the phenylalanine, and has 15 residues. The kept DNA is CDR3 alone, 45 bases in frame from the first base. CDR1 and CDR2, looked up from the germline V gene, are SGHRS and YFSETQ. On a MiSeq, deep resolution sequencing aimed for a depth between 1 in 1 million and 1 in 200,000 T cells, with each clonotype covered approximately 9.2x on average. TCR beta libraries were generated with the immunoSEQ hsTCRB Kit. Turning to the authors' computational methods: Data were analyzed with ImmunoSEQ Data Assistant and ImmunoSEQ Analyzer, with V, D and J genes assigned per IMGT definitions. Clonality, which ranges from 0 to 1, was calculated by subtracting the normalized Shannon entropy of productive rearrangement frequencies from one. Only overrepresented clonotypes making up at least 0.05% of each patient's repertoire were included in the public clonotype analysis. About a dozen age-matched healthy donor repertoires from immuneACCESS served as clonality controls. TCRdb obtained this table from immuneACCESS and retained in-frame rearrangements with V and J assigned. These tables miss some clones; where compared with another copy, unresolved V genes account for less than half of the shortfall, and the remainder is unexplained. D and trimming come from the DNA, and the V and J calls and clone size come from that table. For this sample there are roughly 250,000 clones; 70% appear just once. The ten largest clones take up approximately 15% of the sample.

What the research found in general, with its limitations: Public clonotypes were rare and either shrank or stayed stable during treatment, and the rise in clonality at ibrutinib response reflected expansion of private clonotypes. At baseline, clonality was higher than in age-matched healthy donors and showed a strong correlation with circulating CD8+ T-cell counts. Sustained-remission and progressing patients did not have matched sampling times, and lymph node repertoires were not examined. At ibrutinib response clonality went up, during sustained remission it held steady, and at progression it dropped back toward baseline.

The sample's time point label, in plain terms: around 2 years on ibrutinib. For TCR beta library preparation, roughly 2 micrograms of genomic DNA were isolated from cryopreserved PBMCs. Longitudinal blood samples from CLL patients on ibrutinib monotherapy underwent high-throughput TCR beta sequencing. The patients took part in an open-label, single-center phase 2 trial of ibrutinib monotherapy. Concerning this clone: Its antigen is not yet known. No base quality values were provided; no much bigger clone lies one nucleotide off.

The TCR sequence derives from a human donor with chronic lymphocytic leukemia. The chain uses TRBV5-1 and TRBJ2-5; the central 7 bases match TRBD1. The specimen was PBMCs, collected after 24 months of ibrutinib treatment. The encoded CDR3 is CASSAEGALRETQYF. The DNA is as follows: TGCGCCAGCAGCGCCGAGGGGGCGCTTAGGGAGACCCAGTACTTC.